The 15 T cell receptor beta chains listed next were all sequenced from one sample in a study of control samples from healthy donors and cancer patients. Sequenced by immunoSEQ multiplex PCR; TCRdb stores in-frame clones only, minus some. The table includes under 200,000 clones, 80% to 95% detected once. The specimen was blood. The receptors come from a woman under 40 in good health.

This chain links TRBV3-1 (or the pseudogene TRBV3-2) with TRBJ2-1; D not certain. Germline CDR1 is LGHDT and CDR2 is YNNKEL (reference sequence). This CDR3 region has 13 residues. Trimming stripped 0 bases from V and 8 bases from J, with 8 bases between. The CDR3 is CASSQENRDEQFF. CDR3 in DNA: TGTGCCAGCAGCCAAGAAAATCGGGATGAGCAGTTCTTC.

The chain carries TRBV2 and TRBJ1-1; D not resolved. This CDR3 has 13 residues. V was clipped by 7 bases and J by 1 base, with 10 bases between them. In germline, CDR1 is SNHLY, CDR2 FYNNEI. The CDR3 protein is CASTSTENTEAFF. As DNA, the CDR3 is TGTGCCAGCACCAGCACTGAGAACACTGAAGCTTTCTTT.

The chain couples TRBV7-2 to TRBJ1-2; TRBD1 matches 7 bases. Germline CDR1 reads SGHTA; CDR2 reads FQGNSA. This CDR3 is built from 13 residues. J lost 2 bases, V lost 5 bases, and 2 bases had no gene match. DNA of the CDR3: TGTGCCAGCAGCCCACAGGGGAACTATGGCTACACCTTC. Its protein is CASSPQGNYGYTF.

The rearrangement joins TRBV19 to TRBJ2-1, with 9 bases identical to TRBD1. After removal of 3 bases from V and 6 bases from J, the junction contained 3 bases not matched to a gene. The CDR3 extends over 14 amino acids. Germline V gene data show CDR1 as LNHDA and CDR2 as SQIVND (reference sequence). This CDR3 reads CASSMGTGSNEQFF. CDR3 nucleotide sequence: TGTGCCAGTAGTATGGGGACAGGGAGCAATGAGCAGTTCTTC.

The CDR3 spells CASSSEQGRGYGYTF. Here the CDR3 DNA reads TGCGCCAGCAGCTCCGAACAGGGCAGAGGCTATGGCTACACCTTC. The V gene is TRBV5-1, the J gene TRBJ1-2; weak D call: TRBD1 (6 bases). V dropped 3 bases and J dropped 4 bases, with 16 bases sitting between them. The germline CDR1 and CDR2 sequences are SGHRS and YFSETQ. The CDR3 totals 15 residues.

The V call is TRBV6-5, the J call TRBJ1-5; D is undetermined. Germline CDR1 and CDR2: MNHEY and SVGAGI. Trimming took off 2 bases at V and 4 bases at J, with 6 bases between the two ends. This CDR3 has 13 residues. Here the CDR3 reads CASSYGGNQPQHF. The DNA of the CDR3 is TGTGCCAGCAGTTACGGAGGAAATCAGCCCCAGCATTTT.

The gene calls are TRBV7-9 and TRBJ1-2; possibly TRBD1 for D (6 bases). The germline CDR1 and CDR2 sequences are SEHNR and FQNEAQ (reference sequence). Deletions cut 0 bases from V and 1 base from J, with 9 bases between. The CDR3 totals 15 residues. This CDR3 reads CASSLARGSNYGYTF. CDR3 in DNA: TGTGCCAGCAGCTTAGCCAGGGGAAGTAACTATGGCTACACCTTC.

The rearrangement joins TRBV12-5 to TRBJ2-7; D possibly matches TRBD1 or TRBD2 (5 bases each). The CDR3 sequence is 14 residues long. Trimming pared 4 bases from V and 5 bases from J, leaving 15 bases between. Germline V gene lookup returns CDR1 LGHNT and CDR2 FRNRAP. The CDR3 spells CASGSSRDDNEQYF. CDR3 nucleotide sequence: TGTGCTAGTGGTTCGTCCCGGGACGATAACGAGCAGTACTTC.

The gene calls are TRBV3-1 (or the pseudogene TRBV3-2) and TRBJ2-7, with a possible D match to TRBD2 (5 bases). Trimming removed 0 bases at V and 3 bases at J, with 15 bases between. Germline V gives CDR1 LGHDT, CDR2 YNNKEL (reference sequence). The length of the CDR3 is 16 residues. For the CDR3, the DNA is TGTGCCAGCAGCCAAGAAGCCTGGGGAGTTGGCTACGAGCAGTACTTC. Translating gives CASSQEAWGVGYEQYF.

In DNA form, the CDR3 reads TGCGCCAGCAGTGAGTCCCACGAGCAGTACTTC. This sequence encodes CASSESHEQYF. The V call is TRBV10-2, the J call TRBJ2-7; D gene uncertain. V dropped 0 bases and J dropped 5 bases, with 2 bases sitting between them. This CDR3 is 11 amino acids long. Germline CDR1 and CDR2: WSHSY and SAAADI.

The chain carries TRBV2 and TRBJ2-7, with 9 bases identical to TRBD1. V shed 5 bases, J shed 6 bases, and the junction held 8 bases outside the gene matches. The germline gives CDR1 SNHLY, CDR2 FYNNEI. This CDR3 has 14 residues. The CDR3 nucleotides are TGTGCCAGCAGTTTTCGGGACAGGGAACGCGAGCAGTACTTC. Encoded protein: CASSFRDREREQYF.

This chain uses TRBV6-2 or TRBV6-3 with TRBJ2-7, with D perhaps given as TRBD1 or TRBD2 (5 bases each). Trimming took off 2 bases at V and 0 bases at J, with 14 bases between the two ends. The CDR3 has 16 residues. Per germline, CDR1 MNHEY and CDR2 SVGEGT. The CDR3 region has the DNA TGTGCCAGCAGTTACGGGGGTGGGGTGAGCTCCTACGAGCAGTACTTC. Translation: CASSYGGGVSSYEQYF.

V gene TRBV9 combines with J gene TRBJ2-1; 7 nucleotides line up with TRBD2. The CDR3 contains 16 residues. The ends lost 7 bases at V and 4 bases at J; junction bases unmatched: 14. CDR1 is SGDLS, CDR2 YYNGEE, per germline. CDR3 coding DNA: TGTGCCAGCGGGTCTTCTAGCGGTCTAGGGTACAATGAGCAGTTCTTC. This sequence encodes CASGSSSGLGYNEQFF.

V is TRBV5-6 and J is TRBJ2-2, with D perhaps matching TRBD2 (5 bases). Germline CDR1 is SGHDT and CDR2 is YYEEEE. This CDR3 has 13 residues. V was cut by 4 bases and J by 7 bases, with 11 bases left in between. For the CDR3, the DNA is TGTGCCAGCAGCAGGACCCGGGGCGGGGAGCTGTTTTTT. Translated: CASSRTRGGELFF.

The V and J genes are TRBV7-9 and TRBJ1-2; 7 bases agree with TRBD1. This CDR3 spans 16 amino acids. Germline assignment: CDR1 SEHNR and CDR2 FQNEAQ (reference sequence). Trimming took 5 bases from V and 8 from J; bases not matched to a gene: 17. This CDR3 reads CASSLTDREGILGYTF. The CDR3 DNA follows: TGTGCCAGCAGCCTTACCGACAGGGAGGGTATTCTCGGCTACACCTTC. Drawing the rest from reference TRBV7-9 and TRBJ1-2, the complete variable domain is DTGVSQNPRHKITKRGQNVTFRCDPISEHNRLYWYRQTLGQGPEFLTYFQNEAQLEKSRLLSDRFSAERPKGSFSTLEIQRTEQGDSAMYLCASSLTDREGILGYTFGSGTRLTVV.